This TCR beta chain comes out of a study of cytomegalovirus exposure and HLA in healthy donors. Study conclusions and caveats: Many donors carried some public TCRs, although rarity characterized most TCR sequences. A subsequent analysis found that TCR clusters from the first cohort also tended to co-occur in the 120 validation repertoires, with 90% to 95% of cluster scores above 0. The authors enumerated some 170 TCR beta chains as linked to cytomegalovirus.

Profiling relied on immunoSEQ multiplex PCR, and the TCRdb table lists in-frame clones only, not all of them. Found here are around 58,000 clones, approximately 90% of them singletons; the top ten hold over 1.5%. Regarding this clone: Antigen: not known.

A 120-subject validation cohort, separate from the approximately 700-subject first cohort, supplied the donors. Germline V lookup: CDR1 GTSNPN, CDR2 SVGIG (reference sequence). CDR3 size: 14 residues. Trimming shortened V by 4 bases and J by 0 bases, and 13 bases separated the two germline ends. This chain uses TRBV30 with TRBJ2-7; D remains unclear. The sample comprised PBMCs. The sequence was obtained from a woman between 18 and 30 years old in good health and CMV-seronegative. The CDR3 loop reads CAWKVQPNSYEQYF. DNA for the CDR3: TGTGCCTGGAAGGTACAGCCTAACTCCTACGAGCAGTACTTC.